The 32 T cell receptor beta chains reported below all come from one sample, sequenced in a study of blood T cell repertoires in COVID-19. TCRdb's copy holds only in-frame clones and misses some; the assay was immunoSEQ multiplex PCR. The sample contains 210,000 or so clones, roughly nine tenths of which appear only once. The sample consisted of peripheral blood. These receptors all stem from a man aged 35-49 years with acute or convalescent COVID-19.

The V gene is TRBV5-1, the J gene TRBJ1-1; possibly TRBD1 for D (5 bases). Germline V gene sequence: CDR1 SGHRS, CDR2 YFSETQ. Trimming removed 0 bases at V and 3 bases at J, with 18 bases between. There are 17 residues in the CDR3. The CDR3 is CASSLAGSIWGDTEAFF. The CDR3 coding sequence is TGCGCCAGCAGCTTGGCGGGGAGTATATGGGGGGACACTGAAGCTTTCTTT.

The chain links TRBV29-1 to TRBJ2-5; TRBD2 might be the D (6 bases). CDR1 SQVTM and CDR2 ANQGSEA come from the germline V gene. The V and J ends lost 7 bases and 7 bases respectively, with 13 bases between them. This CDR3 has 11 residues. The CDR3 coding sequence is TGCAGCGGTCAGTTCGGGGGGACCCAGTACTTC. This codes for CSGQFGGTQYF.

The chain links TRBV7-9 to TRBJ1-4; 7 bases are shared with TRBD1. Germline loops: CDR1 SEHNR, CDR2 FQNEAQ (reference sequence). With V trimmed by 0 bases and J by 7 bases, 8 bases remained unmatched. This CDR3 is 16 amino acids long. CDR3 in amino acids: CASSLALTGFGEKLFF. The CDR3 DNA is TGTGCCAGCAGCTTAGCCCTGACAGGGTTCGGTGAAAAACTGTTTTTT.

The chain uses TRBV30 and TRBJ2-7; 10 positions match TRBD1. The CDR3 totals 14 residues. The V gene's germline CDR1 is GTSNPN and CDR2 SVGIG (reference sequence). Trimming at V came to 4 bases and at J to 4 bases, leaving 7 bases not matched to a gene. The CDR3 DNA reads TGTGCCTGGACTCCGGGACAGGGGAGGTACGAGCAGTACTTC. Encoded protein: CAWTPGQGRYEQYF.

The count of this clone is one. CDR3 protein: CASSPRASVVTQYF. CDR3 sequence (DNA): TGTGCCAGCAGCCCGCGGGCTAGCGTCGTGACCCAGTACTTC. The chain employs TRBV7-2 and TRBJ2-5; D is possibly TRBD2 (6 bases). The CDR3 runs 14 residues. Trimming took off 5 bases at V and 7 bases at J, with 17 bases between the two ends. Germline V lookup: CDR1 SGHTA, CDR2 FQGNSA. The full variable domain, in which reference TRBV7-2 and TRBJ2-5 provide the parts outside the CDR3, is GAGVSQSPSNKVTEKGKDVELRCDPISGHTALYWYRQSLGQGLEFLIYFQGNSAPDKSGLPSDRFSAERTGGSVSTLTIQRTQQEDSAVYLCASSPRASVVTQYFGPGTRLLVL.

This chain connects TRBV19 to TRBJ1-3; D call uncertain. CDR1 and CDR2 (germline): LNHDA, SQIVND (reference sequence). Trimming cost V 7 bases and J 4 bases, with 14 bases left between them. The CDR3 loop spans 14 amino acids. The CDR3 sequence is CASITTSRGNTIYF. The CDR3 nucleotides are TGTGCCAGTATTACGACTTCTAGAGGAAACACCATATATTTT.

This sequence joins TRBV19 and TRBJ2-2, with TRBD1 matching over 8 bases. The CDR3 runs 16 residues. CDR1 LNHDA and CDR2 SQIVND come from the germline V gene (reference sequence). After removal of 3 bases from V and 7 bases from J, the junction contained 10 bases not matched to a gene. CDR3 DNA: TGTGCCAGTAGTATCGGGTACAGGGGGGTCGGCGGGGAGCTGTTTTTT. Residues: CASSIGYRGVGGELFF.

The chain combines TRBV4-3 with TRBJ2-2; D is perhaps TRBD1 (8 bases). The germline V and J ends were trimmed by 5 bases and 3 bases, with 10 bases remaining between them. Germline-derived CDR1 and CDR2 are LGHNA and YSLEER. The CDR3 is made up of 14 amino acids. The CDR3: CASSTGGDTGELFF. The CDR3, as DNA: TGCGCCAGCAGCACAGGGGGGGACACCGGGGAGCTGTTTTTT.

The rearrangement joins TRBV5-1 to TRBJ2-7; TRBD1 matches 9 bases. The CDR3 sequence is 15 residues long. V lost 4 bases, J lost 0 bases, and 5 bases stayed unmatched. Germline lookup yields CDR1 SGHRS and CDR2 YFSETQ. The CDR3 nucleotides read TGCGCCAGCAGCCGCGGGACAGGGAGCTCCTACGAGCAGTACTTC. Encoded protein: CASSRGTGSSYEQYF.

This clone was counted once. The chain couples TRBV24-1 to TRBJ2-2; possibly TRBD1 for D (5 bases). The CDR3 is 17 amino acids. Trimming cost V 6 bases and J 1 base, with 17 bases left between them. Looked up from germline, CDR1 is KGHDR and CDR2 is SFDVKD. CDR3 in amino acids: CATSPPTQGRNTGELFF. CDR3 DNA sequence: TGTGCCACCAGTCCCCCGACTCAGGGTAGGAACACCGGGGAGCTGTTTTTT.

The rearrangement uses TRBV7-2 and TRBJ1-2; no firm D call. The CDR3 loop spans 14 amino acids. V was clipped by 5 bases and J by 2 bases, with 12 bases between them. Looked up from germline, CDR1 is SGHTA and CDR2 is FQGNSA. The CDR3 region is CASSGRVVNYGYTF. The CDR3, as DNA: TGTGCCAGCAGCGGGAGGGTAGTGAACTATGGCTACACCTTC. The complete variable domain, with remaining parts taken from reference TRBV7-2 and TRBJ1-2, reads GAGVSQSPSNKVTEKGKDVELRCDPISGHTALYWYRQSLGQGLEFLIYFQGNSAPDKSGLPSDRFSAERTGGSVSTLTIQRTQQEDSAVYLCASSGRVVNYGYTFGSGTRLTVV.

This clone appeared a single time. The chain joins TRBV10-3 to TRBJ2-7, with D perhaps matching TRBD2 (5 bases). CDR3 length: 13 residues. The germline CDR1 and CDR2 sequences are ENHRY and SYGVKD. V lost 4 bases, J lost 5 bases, and 12 bases lay in between. CDR3 nucleotides: TGTGCCATCAGTGTGCCGGGGATCGACGAGCAGTACTTC. Its translation: CAISVPGIDEQYF.

V and J are TRBV7-2 and TRBJ2-7, with 7 nucleotides matching TRBD2. The trim removed 4 bases at V and 6 bases at J, leaving 9 bases unmatched. CDR1 and CDR2 from the germline V gene are SGHTA and FQGNSA. The CDR3 runs to 14 residues. The CDR3 DNA reads TGTGCCAGCAGCTCGACTAGCAGGAGGGGCGAGCAGTACTTC. Its protein product is CASSSTSRRGEQYF.

This clone was observed a single time. The V and J genes are TRBV6-2 or TRBV6-3 and TRBJ2-7; D ambiguous. Between the trimmed V and J ends, which lost 0 bases and 0 bases, there was a span of 12 bases. Germline V gene sequence: CDR1 MNHEY, CDR2 SVGEGT. This CDR3 has 16 amino acids. In DNA, the CDR3 is TGTGCCAGCAGTTACTCGAGTCAGGTTTACTCCTACGAGCAGTACTTC. It is translated as CASSYSSQVYSYEQYF.

The chain recombines TRBV3-1 (or the pseudogene TRBV3-2) with TRBJ1-4; no firm D call. The CDR3 contains 13 residues. V was trimmed by 4 bases and J by 4 bases, leaving 7 bases between them. The germline V gene encodes CDR1 LGHDT and CDR2 YNNKEL (reference sequence). CDR3 nucleotides: TGTGCCAGCAGCCCGCGGGTTAATGAAAAACTGTTTTTT. Its protein product is CASSPRVNEKLFF.

The chain uses TRBV29-1 and TRBJ1-1, with 7 bases identical to TRBD1. V dropped 4 bases and J dropped 0; count of bases not matched to a gene: 8. Germline assignment: CDR1 SQVTM and CDR2 ANQGSEA. The CDR3 contains 15 residues. The CDR3 bases are TGCAGCGTTGGAGGGGGCTGGGGAATGAACACTGAAGCTTTCTTT. Amino acid sequence: CSVGGGWGMNTEAFF.

The chain couples TRBV6-2 or TRBV6-3 to TRBJ2-5, with 9 nucleotides matching TRBD2. V was pared by 2 bases and J by 3 bases, with 7 bases of the junction left unmatched. Germline loops: CDR1 MNHEY, CDR2 SVGEGT. This CDR3 is 16 amino acids long. CDR3 nucleotide sequence: TGTGCCAGCAGTTACGGACGGCGGGGGGGCAAAGAGACCCAGTACTTC. It codes for CASSYGRRGGKETQYF.

This rearrangement joins TRBV3-1 (or the pseudogene TRBV3-2) to TRBJ2-7; 8 positions match TRBD1. The ends lost 2 bases at V and 7 bases at J; junction bases unmatched: 13. The V gene's germline CDR1 is LGHDT and CDR2 YNNKEL (reference sequence). The CDR3 runs 16 residues. The CDR3 loop reads CASSQRFGRGPLEQYF. The CDR3 DNA reads TGTGCCAGCAGCCAACGATTCGGCAGGGGGCCGCTGGAGCAGTACTTC.

The CDR3 nucleotides read TGTGCCAGCAGTTCCCCCAGGACAGGGCGGAATTCACCCCTCCACTTT. This sequence encodes CASSSPRTGRNSPLHF. The chain couples TRBV27 to TRBJ1-6, with 8 bases identical to TRBD1. This CDR3 spans 16 amino acids. V trimming: 4 bases; J trimming: 7 bases; junction bases outside the gene matches: 9. Germline CDR1 is MNHEY and CDR2 is SMNVEV (reference sequence).

The chain joins TRBV28 to TRBJ2-1; 8 bases fit TRBD2. The germline gives CDR1 MDHEN, CDR2 SYDVKM. V lost 3 bases to trimming and J lost 7 bases; unmatched junction nucleotides: 8. The CDR3 runs to 15 residues. CDR3 DNA sequence: TGTGCCAGCAGTTTTGTCAGCGGGGGACAAAATGAGCAGTTCTTC. It encodes CASSFVSGGQNEQFF.

DNA of the CDR3: TGTGCCAGCAGCCAAGTCTCTCTAGCGGGGGGTTCCTCCTACAATGAGCAGTTCTTC. As protein: CASSQVSLAGGSSYNEQFF. The chain couples TRBV4-2 to TRBJ2-1; 11 positions match TRBD2. Trimming at V came to 1 base and at J to 0 bases, leaving 8 bases not matched to a gene. In germline, CDR1 is LGHNA, CDR2 YNFKEQ. The CDR3 extends over 19 amino acids.

The V gene is TRBV5-1, the J gene TRBJ2-7; 10 bases match TRBD1. The V segment lost 0 bases and the J segment 7 bases; nucleotides outside the gene matches: 7. Germline V gene data show CDR1 as SGHRS and CDR2 as YFSETQ. This CDR3 is built from 15 residues. The CDR3 spells CASSLEGTGAGEQYF. Written as DNA, the CDR3 is TGCGCCAGCAGCTTGGAAGGGACAGGGGCAGGGGAGCAGTACTTC.

The V and J genes are TRBV11-1 and TRBJ2-2; 8 bases fit TRBD2. This CDR3 region has 16 residues. In germline, CDR1 is SGHAT, CDR2 FQDESV (reference sequence). The V and J ends lost 1 base and 1 base, in that order; junction bases with no gene match: 2. DNA of the CDR3: TGTGCCAGCAGCTTAGTGGCGGGAGGGAACACCGGGGAGCTGTTTTTT. Amino acids: CASSLVAGGNTGELFF. The entire variable domain, with the rest obtained from reference TRBV11-1 and TRBJ2-2, is as follows: EAEVAQSPRYKITEKSQAVAFWCDPISGHATLYWYRQILGQGPELLVQFQDESVVDDSQLPKDRFSAERLKGVDSTLKIQPAELGDSAMYLCASSLVAGGNTGELFFGEGSRLTVL.

The rearrangement links TRBV29-1 to TRBJ2-6, with 7 bases matching TRBD1. The V and J ends lost 6 bases and 0 bases, in that order; junction bases with no gene match: 2. The CDR3 is 14 amino acids. Germline-derived CDR1 and CDR2 are SQVTM and ANQGSEA. CDR3 loop: CSVGQISGANVLTF. For the CDR3, the DNA is TGCAGCGTGGGACAGATCTCTGGGGCCAACGTCCTGACTTTC.

This sequence joins TRBV29-1 and TRBJ2-1, with 12 nucleotides matching TRBD2. Germline trimming cut 4 bases from V and 10 bases from J; bases unmatched to any gene: 17. This CDR3 is 17 amino acids long. The germline gives CDR1 SQVTM, CDR2 ANQGSEA. CDR3 loop: CSVVSRPLAGGRGEQFF. The CDR3 nucleotides are TGCAGCGTTGTAAGTCGCCCCCTAGCGGGGGGGCGGGGAGAGCAGTTCTTC.

V is TRBV3-1 (or the pseudogene TRBV3-2) and J is TRBJ2-5; 9 nucleotides agree with TRBD2. The ends lost 3 bases at V and 1 base at J; junction bases unmatched: 12. This CDR3 is 18 amino acids long. Per the germline V gene, CDR1 is LGHDT and CDR2 is YNNKEL (reference sequence). The CDR3 DNA sequence: TGTGCCAGCAGCCACGGACCTTTTCGAGCGGGGGGCCAAGAGACCCAGTACTTC. This codes for CASSHGPFRAGGQETQYF.

The CDR3 region has the DNA TGCGCCAGCAGCTTGGTCTCGCGGGGGGGCTCAGATACGCAGTATTTT. Translating gives CASSLVSRGGSDTQYF. The rearrangement joins TRBV5-1 to TRBJ2-3; 9 bases match TRBD2. The CDR3 is made up of 16 amino acids. Trimming took 0 bases from V and 4 from J; bases not matched to a gene: 6. Germline V lookup: CDR1 SGHRS, CDR2 YFSETQ.

V gene TRBV3-1 (or the pseudogene TRBV3-2) combines with J gene TRBJ2-3; 9 bases match TRBD2. Germline loops: CDR1 LGHDT, CDR2 YNNKEL (reference sequence). The CDR3 length is 17 residues. The J segment lost 2 bases and the V segment lost 0 bases, leaving 6 bases of the junction unmatched. CDR3 in amino acids: CASSQDPLAGFTDTQYF. CDR3 DNA sequence: TGTGCCAGCAGCCAAGATCCCCTAGCGGGGTTCACAGATACGCAGTATTTT.

The chain recombines TRBV5-1 with TRBJ2-7; D is unclear. Per the germline V gene, CDR1 is SGHRS and CDR2 is YFSETQ. The length of the CDR3 is 11 residues. V dropped 5 bases and J dropped 3 bases, with 6 bases sitting between them. The CDR3 nucleotides are TGCGCCAGCAGTTCCGGCTACGAGCAGTACTTC. Translated, it gives CASSSGYEQYF.

The chain is built from TRBV12-5 and TRBJ2-2, with 7 bases fitting TRBD1. Unmatched junction bases numbered 5, after V lost 0 bases and J lost 4 bases. The CDR3 totals 16 residues. CDR1 is LGHNT, CDR2 FRNRAP, per germline. The CDR3 DNA follows: TGTGCTAGTGGTTTGGTACTGACAGGGACCACCGGGGAGCTGTTTTTT. Its translation is CASGLVLTGTTGELFF. The variable domain in full, completed from reference TRBV12-5 and TRBJ2-2, reads DARVTQTPRHKVTEMGQEVTMRCQPILGHNTVFWYRQTMMQGLELLAYFRNRAPLDDSGMPKDRFSAEMPDATLATLKIQPSEPRDSAVYFCASGLVLTGTTGELFFGEGSRLTVL.

The chain links TRBV27 to TRBJ2-7; a possible D gene is TRBD1 (6 bases). The CDR3 consists of 15 residues. V was pared by 5 bases and J by 4 bases, with 18 bases between. In germline, CDR1 is MNHEY, CDR2 SMNVEV (reference sequence). CDR3 residues: CASSPVPSGDYEQYF. The CDR3 nucleotides are TGTGCCAGCAGTCCTGTCCCGTCAGGGGATTACGAGCAGTACTTC.

V usage is TRBV7-9 and J usage is TRBJ1-1; the D gene is possibly TRBD1 (5 bases). The CDR3 extends over 13 amino acids. The V end was cut by 3 bases, the J end by 5 bases, with 10 bases between. Germline-derived CDR1 and CDR2 are SEHNR and FQNEAQ (reference sequence). CDR3 sequence: CASSFTRETEAFF. DNA for the CDR3: TGTGCCAGCAGCTTCACCAGGGAAACTGAAGCTTTCTTT. Together with reference TRBV7-9 and TRBJ1-1, the CDR3 gives the full variable domain: DTGVSQNPRHKITKRGQNVTFRCDPISEHNRLYWYRQTLGQGPEFLTYFQNEAQLEKSRLLSDRFSAERPKGSFSTLEIQRTEQGDSAMYLCASSFTRETEAFFGQGTRLTVV.